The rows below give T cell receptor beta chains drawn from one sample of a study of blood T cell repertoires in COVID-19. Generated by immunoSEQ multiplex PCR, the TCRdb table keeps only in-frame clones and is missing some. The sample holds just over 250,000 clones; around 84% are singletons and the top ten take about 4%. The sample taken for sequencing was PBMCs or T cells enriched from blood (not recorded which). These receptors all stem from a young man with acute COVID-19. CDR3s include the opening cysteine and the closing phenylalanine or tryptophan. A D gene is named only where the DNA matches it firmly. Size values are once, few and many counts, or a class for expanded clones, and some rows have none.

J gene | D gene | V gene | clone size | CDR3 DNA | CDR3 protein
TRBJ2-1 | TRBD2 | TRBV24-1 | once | TGTGCCACCAGTGACCCTCCCCGGGGGGAGGATGAGCAGTTCTTC | CATSDPPRGEDEQFF
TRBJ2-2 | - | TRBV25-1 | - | TGTGCCAGCAGCCCCGGGGAAGGTCGCTACACCGGGGAGCTGTTTTTT | CASSPGEGRYTGELFF
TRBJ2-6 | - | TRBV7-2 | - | TGTGCCAGCAGCCTCAGGGTCTCCGGGGCCAACGTCCTGACTTTC | CASSLRVSGANVLTF
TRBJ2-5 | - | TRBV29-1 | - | TGCAGCTGCCGGGACATCGGGGAGACCCAGTACTTC | CSCRDIGETQYF
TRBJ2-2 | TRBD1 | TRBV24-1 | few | TGTGCCACCAAGGACAGGACCGACGCCGGGGAGCTGTTTTTT | CATKDRTDAGELFF
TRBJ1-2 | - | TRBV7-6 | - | TGTGCCAGCAGCTTAGATCTAGGGGGGGTCGATGGCTACACCTTC | CASSLDLGGVDGYTF
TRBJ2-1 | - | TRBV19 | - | TGTGCCAGTAGTATGGGACTTAATGAGCAGTTCTTC | CASSMGLNEQFF
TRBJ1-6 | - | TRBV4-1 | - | TGCGCCAGCAGCCACCTAGGGGAGGGCATAGGCTCACCCCTCCACTTT | CASSHLGEGIGSPLHF
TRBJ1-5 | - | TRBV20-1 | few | TGCAGTGCTAGTACAGGGACGGGCAATCAGCCCCAGCATTTT | CSASTGTGNQPQHF
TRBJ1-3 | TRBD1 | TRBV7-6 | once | TGTGCCAGCAGCGCCGGGACAGGGAGAAACACCATATATTTT | CASSAGTGRNTIYF
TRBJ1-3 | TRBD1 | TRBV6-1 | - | TGTGCCAGCAGTGGTTACAGGGGAGTGCGTGGAAACACCATATATTTT | CASSGYRGVRGNTIYF
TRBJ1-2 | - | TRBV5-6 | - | TGTGCCAGCAGCTACGCTGGGGGGTTCGACTATGGCTACACCTTC | CASSYAGGFDYGYTF
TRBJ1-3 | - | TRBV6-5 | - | TGTGCCAGCAGGCAAACAGGGAGCTCTGGAAACACCATATATTTT | CASRQTGSSGNTIYF
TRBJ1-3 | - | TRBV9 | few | TGTGCCAGCAGCACTCACTCTGGAAACACCATATATTTT | CASSTHSGNTIYF
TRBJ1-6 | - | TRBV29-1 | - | TGCAGCGTTGTAGACGGGGTGGGCAATTCACCCCTCCACTTT | CSVVDGVGNSPLHF
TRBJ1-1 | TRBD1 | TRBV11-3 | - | TGTGCCAGCAGCTTAGGGCTTGGACAGGGGAACACTGAAGCTTTCTTT | CASSLGLGQGNTEAFF
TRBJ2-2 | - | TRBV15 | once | TGTGCCACCAGCATCAGGATTAACACCGGGGAGCTGTTTTTT | CATSIRINTGELFF
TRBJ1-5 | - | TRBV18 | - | TGTGCCAGCTCACCAAGTTTTTCGGAGGGAGGTCAGCCCCAGCATTTT | CASSPSFSEGGQPQHF
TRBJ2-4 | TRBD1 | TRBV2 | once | TGTGCCAGCAGTGAGTACAGGGGGCCCGAAAACATTCAGTACTTC | CASSEYRGPENIQYF
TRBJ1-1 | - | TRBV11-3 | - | TGTGCCAGCAGCCGGGTCGGGCCGGGAACTGAAGCTTTCTTT | CASSRVGPGTEAFF
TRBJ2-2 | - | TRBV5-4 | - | TGTGCCAGCAGCTTTGACAGGAAAAACACCGGGGAGCTGTTTTTT | CASSFDRKNTGELFF
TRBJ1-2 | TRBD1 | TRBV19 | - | TGTGCCAGTACCCGAGGGGGCGGGACCTATGGCTACACCTTC | CASTRGGGTYGYTF
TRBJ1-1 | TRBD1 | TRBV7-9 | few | TGTGCCGTACTTAGACAGGGGACGAACACTGAAGCTTTCTTT | CAVLRQGTNTEAFF
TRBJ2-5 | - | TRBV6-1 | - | TGTGCCAGCAGTGAGGGGACCCCGCCCCTAGCGGAGACCCAGTACTTC | CASSEGTPPLAETQYF
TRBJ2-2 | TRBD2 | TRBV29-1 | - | TGCAGCGTTGAATCGTCGGGACTAGCGGCCGGGGAGCTGTTTTTT | CSVESSGLAAGELFF
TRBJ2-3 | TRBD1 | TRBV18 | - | TGTGCCAGCTCACCACGGGACAGGAGCTCAGATACGCAGTATTTT | CASSPRDRSSDTQYF
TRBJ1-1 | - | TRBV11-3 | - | TGTGCCAGCAGCCTCTCTTCCCCCGAAGCTTTCTTT | CASSLSSPEAFF
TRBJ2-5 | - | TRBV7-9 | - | TGTGCCAGCAGCTTCGGTTCGGAGACCCAGTACTTC | CASSFGSETQYF